Below, one TCR beta chain is given with its context. Its antigen is unidentified. Template switching (which added a universal primer site) was used, and cDNA carried unique molecular identifiers. TCRdb fed the 5' RACE reads into MiXCR, producing one record per CDR3 protein. Found here are 420,000 or so distinct CDR3 sequences, roughly 20% of them singletons; the top ten hold approximately 12%. CDR3 size: 15 residues. With V trimmed by 3 bases and J by 3 bases, 9 bases remained unmatched. Germline CDR1 DFQATT, CDR2 SNEGSKA (reference sequence). The data were taken from a study of identical twins. Broader study findings: Clonotypes of the beta chain that were abundant in cord blood carried fewer insertions (memory repertoires showed none). Within monozygotic twins, out-of-frame TCR alpha sharing was underestimated by the models.

The source material was naive T cells sorted from blood. The TCR sequence derives from a man aged 50 to 59 in good health. The chain carries TRBV20-1 and TRBJ2-7; 9 nucleotides line up with TRBD1. CDR3 sequence: CSASETGGVYYEQYF. For the CDR3, the DNA is TGCAGTGCTAGTGAAACAGGGGGCGTCTACTACGAGCAGTACTTC.